The 21 T cell receptor beta chains in this list originate from one sample, sequenced in a study of blood T cells in healthy people across ages. Together with a sample-barcoded 5' primer, a J-beta primer mix was included in a second PCR lasting about 7 to 11 cycles. One entry per CDR3 protein, called by TCRdb with MiXCR from the 5' RACE reads. The sample has around 800,000 distinct CDR3 sequences; around half are singletons. The sequenced material came from blood. All receptors derive from an elderly man in good health.

The CDR3 protein is CASSTLGGYGYTF. The CDR3 coding sequence is TGTGCCAGCAGCACGTTGGGGGGCTATGGCTACACCTTC. The chain carries TRBV6-5 and TRBJ1-2, with D maybe TRBD1 (5 bases). V was clipped by 6 bases and J by 4 bases, with 12 bases between them. CDR3 length: 13 amino acids. Germline-derived CDR1 and CDR2 are MNHEY and SVGAGI.

This chain joins TRBV6-1 and TRBJ1-4; D is possibly TRBD1 (5 bases). Germline V gene data show CDR1 as MNHNS and CDR2 as SASEGT. V lost 6 bases and J lost 3, with 32 bases in between. The length of the CDR3 is 21 residues. The CDR3 spells CASREAWRSGRLESSNEKLFF. CDR3 in DNA: TGTGCCAGCAGGGAGGCCTGGAGGTCAGGGAGATTAGAGTCGTCTAATGAAAAACTGTTTTTT.

This clonotype was seen only a few times. The chain combines TRBV27 with TRBJ1-5; 8 bases line up with TRBD1. The CDR3 sequence is 15 residues long. The V gene's germline CDR1 is MNHEY and CDR2 SMNVEV (reference sequence). Trimming at V came to 2 bases and at J to 4 bases, leaving 4 bases not matched to a gene. The CDR3 is CASSLTGQGNQPQHF. In DNA, the CDR3 is TGTGCCAGCAGTTTAACAGGACAGGGTAATCAGCCCCAGCATTTT.

This clonotype was seen a handful of times. The V and J genes are TRBV12-3 or TRBV12-4 and TRBJ1-5; D gene uncertain. Trimming cost V 1 base and J 2 bases, with 9 bases left between them. CDR3 size: 15 residues. CDR3 in DNA: TGTGCCAGCAGTTTAGGGGGTAGTGGCAATCAGCCCCAGCATTTT. Translating it yields CASSLGGSGNQPQHF.

V usage is TRBV12-3 or TRBV12-4 and J usage is TRBJ2-4; D gene unclear. The end of the DNA aligns better with TRBJ2-7, so the J call may be wrong. There are 15 residues in the CDR3. The CDR3 reads CASSLGPVATYEQYF. The CDR3 region has the DNA TGTGCCAGCAGTTTAGGACCCGTCGCCACCTACGAGCAGTACTTC.

V usage is TRBV7-2 and J usage is TRBJ1-4, with D perhaps TRBD1 (6 bases). CDR1 is SGHTA and CDR2 is FQGNSA in the germline V gene. The CDR3 is 16 residues long. The V end lost 5 bases, the J end lost 3 bases, and 16 bases lay between the germline ends. CDR3 DNA sequence: TGTGCCAGCAGCCTGGACAGTGGCGGAGCTAATGAAAAACTGTTTTTT. Encoded protein: CASSLDSGGANEKLFF.

This clonotype was picked up many times. This chain links TRBV27 with TRBJ2-6; D not certain. Germline lookup yields CDR1 MNHEY and CDR2 SMNVEV (reference sequence). This CDR3 is built from 14 residues. The germline V and J ends were trimmed by 5 bases and 1 base, with 6 bases remaining between them. The CDR3 region has the DNA TGTGCCAGCAGTCTTGTATCTGGGGCCAACGTCCTGACTTTC. Translated: CASSLVSGANVLTF.

The chain is built from TRBV28 and TRBJ2-5; 8 nucleotides agree with TRBD2. J was trimmed by 0 bases and V by 4 bases; bases with no gene match: 7. This CDR3 is 16 amino acids long. Per the germline V gene, CDR1 is MDHEN and CDR2 is SYDVKM. The CDR3 loop reads CASSSRLAGHQETQYF. CDR3 DNA sequence: TGTGCCAGCAGTTCAAGGCTAGCGGGCCACCAAGAGACCCAGTACTTC.

J is TRBJ2-1 and V is TRBV7-9; 7 bases map to TRBD2. Trimming removed 1 base from V and 5 bases from J; junction bases left unmatched: 5. Germline CDR1 reads SEHNR; CDR2 reads FQNEAQ (reference sequence). CDR3 size: 15 residues. The CDR3 DNA follows: TGTGCCAGCAGCTTAGTGCGGGAGCTCCACAATGAGCAGTTCTTC. It codes for CASSLVRELHNEQFF.

The chain recombines TRBV5-1 with TRBJ2-1, with 7 bases identical to TRBD2. The V gene end was trimmed by 5 bases and the J gene end by 5 bases; junction bases not matched to a gene: 4. Per germline, CDR1 SGHRS and CDR2 YFSETQ. The CDR3 spans 13 residues. The CDR3 is CASRLALNNEQFF. The CDR3 region has the DNA TGCGCCAGCAGACTAGCGTTAAACAATGAGCAGTTCTTC. The complete variable domain, with remaining parts taken from reference TRBV5-1 and TRBJ2-1, reads KAGVTQTPRYLIKTRGQQVTLSCSPISGHRSVSWYQQTPGQGLQFLFEYFSETQRNKGNFPGRFSGRQFSNSRSEMNVSTLELGDSALYLCASRLALNNEQFFGPGTRLTVL.

V usage is TRBV14 and J usage is TRBJ2-1; TRBD2 matches at 13 bases. V gave up 4 bases and J gave up 6 bases; unmatched junction bases: 6. Germline V gene data show CDR1 as SGHDN and CDR2 as FVKESK. The length of the CDR3 is 16 residues. The CDR3 DNA reads TGTGCCAGCAGCCGCCCCTGGACTAGCGGGAGCAATGAGCAGTTCTTC. Its translation is CASSRPWTSGSNEQFF.

The chain recombines TRBV24-1 with TRBJ2-1; 12 bases agree with TRBD2. The assigned J gene may be wrong: the sequence end matches TRBJ2-7 better. CDR3 size: 18 residues. From germline, CDR1 is KGHDR and CDR2 SFDVKD. This CDR3 is CATSDLPASGRAYNEQYF. CDR3 DNA sequence: TGTGCCACCAGTGATTTGCCGGCTAGCGGGAGGGCCTACAATGAGCAGTACTTC.

This chain connects TRBV20-1 to TRBJ2-3; a weak D match, TRBD2 (6 bases). The length of the CDR3 is 16 residues. V was pared by 3 bases and J by 2 bases, with 18 bases between. CDR1 and CDR2 from the germline V gene are DFQATT and SNEGSKA (reference sequence). The CDR3 here is CSASSFSGPATDTQYF. The CDR3 DNA follows: TGCAGTGCTAGCTCGTTCAGCGGGCCGGCCACAGATACGCAGTATTTT.

The chain recombines TRBV11-3 with TRBJ2-4; no clear D gene. The germline V and J ends were trimmed by 5 bases and 13 bases, with 21 bases remaining between them. The CDR3 totals 14 residues. From germline, CDR1 is SGHNT and CDR2 YENEEA. In DNA form, the CDR3 reads TGTGCCAGCAGCCTTCCCGTCCCCGTGGGTGAGCAGTACTTC. Its protein is CASSLPVPVGEQYF.

The table lists this clonotype with a few counts. CDR3 in amino acids: CASSPPLGSGSSYEQYF. In DNA, the CDR3 is TGTGCCAGCTCACCACCGCTCGGGAGCGGAAGCTCCTACGAGCAGTACTTC. The V call is TRBV18, the J call TRBJ2-7, with D maybe TRBD2 (6 bases). In germline, CDR1 is KGHSH, CDR2 LQKENI. The CDR3 runs to 17 residues. V was pared by 0 bases and J by 0 bases, with 15 bases between.

The chain combines TRBV9 with TRBJ2-1; D gene ambiguous. V dropped 3 bases and J dropped 2 bases, with 9 bases sitting between them. Germline V gene data show CDR1 as SGDLS and CDR2 as YYNGEE. This CDR3 contains 14 residues. The DNA of the CDR3 is TGTGCCAGCAGCGCGGGCCGTACCTACAATGAGCAGTTCTTC. Protein product: CASSAGRTYNEQFF.

This clonotype has a handful of counts. The genes are TRBV2 and TRBJ2-1; 7 bases align to TRBD2. The CDR3 extends over 16 amino acids. CDR1 and CDR2 (germline): SNHLY, FYNNEI. V was pared by 2 bases and J by 8 bases, with 12 bases of the junction left unmatched. The CDR3 reads CASSELGEGLWDEQFF. The CDR3 bases are TGTGCCAGCAGTGAATTGGGGGAGGGCCTTTGGGATGAGCAGTTCTTC.

This clonotype was detected only a few times. The CDR3 bases are TGTGCCAGCAGCCCGGGACAAGGCCACACCGGGGAGCTGTTTTTT. Protein sequence: CASSPGQGHTGELFF. The chain has TRBV7-2 and TRBJ2-2, with a weak D call TRBD1 (6 bases). CDR3 length: 15 amino acids. The germline V gene encodes CDR1 SGHTA and CDR2 FQGNSA. V lost 5 bases, J lost 3 bases, and 13 bases lay in between.

This clonotype came up a few times. V is TRBV6-1 and J is TRBJ2-7, with a weak D call TRBD1 (6 bases). Germline lookup yields CDR1 MNHNS and CDR2 SASEGT. The ends were cut back, 6 bases at V and 4 bases at J, with 16 bases in the middle. The CDR3 contains 14 residues. This CDR3 is CASRSTGQGYEQYF. The CDR3 bases are TGTGCCAGCAGATCTACGGGACAAGGGTACGAGCAGTACTTC.

The genes are TRBV5-1 and TRBJ2-7; no reliable D call. Germline CDR1 and CDR2: SGHRS and YFSETQ. Trimming left V 3 bases short and J 3 bases short, with 13 bases between. The CDR3 loop spans 14 amino acids. The CDR3 DNA sequence: TGCGCCAGCAGCTCCCTTACCTCAGGCTACGAGCAGTACTTC. Amino acids: CASSSLTSGYEQYF. The variable domain in full, completed from reference TRBV5-1 and TRBJ2-7, reads KAGVTQTPRYLIKTRGQQVTLSCSPISGHRSVSWYQQTPGQGLQFLFEYFSETQRNKGNFPGRFSGRQFSNSRSEMNVSTLELGDSALYLCASSSLTSGYEQYFGPGTRLTVT.

The chain has TRBV20-1 and TRBJ2-2; D possibly corresponds to TRBD1 (5 bases). The ends were cut back, 7 bases at V and 3 bases at J, with 18 bases in the middle. Germline values: CDR1 DFQATT, CDR2 SNEGSKA (reference sequence). The CDR3 consists of 15 residues. CDR3 residues: CSVSSDKAYTGELFF. Written as DNA, the CDR3 is TGCAGTGTGTCCTCGGACAAGGCTTACACCGGGGAGCTGTTTTTT.